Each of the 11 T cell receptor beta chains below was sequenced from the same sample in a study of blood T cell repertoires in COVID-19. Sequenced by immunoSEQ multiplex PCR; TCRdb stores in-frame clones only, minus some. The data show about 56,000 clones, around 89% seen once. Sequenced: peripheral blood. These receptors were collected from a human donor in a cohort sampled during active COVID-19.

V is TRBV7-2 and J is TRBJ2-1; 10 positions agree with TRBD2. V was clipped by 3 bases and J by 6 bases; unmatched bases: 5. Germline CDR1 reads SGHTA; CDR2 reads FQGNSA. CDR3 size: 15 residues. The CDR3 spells CASSFRLAGANEQFF. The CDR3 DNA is TGTGCCAGCAGCTTCAGGCTAGCGGGGGCCAATGAGCAGTTCTTC.

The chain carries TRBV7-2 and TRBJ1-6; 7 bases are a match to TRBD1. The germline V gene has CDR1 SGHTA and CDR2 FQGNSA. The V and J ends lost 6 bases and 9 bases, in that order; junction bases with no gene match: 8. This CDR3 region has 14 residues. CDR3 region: CASRPENRGSPLHF. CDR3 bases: TGTGCCAGCAGACCCGAGAACAGGGGTTCACCCCTCCACTTT. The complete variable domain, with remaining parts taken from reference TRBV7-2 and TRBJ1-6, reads GAGVSQSPSNKVTEKGKDVELRCDPISGHTALYWYRQSLGQGLEFLIYFQGNSAPDKSGLPSDRFSAERTGGSVSTLTIQRTQQEDSAVYLCASRPENRGSPLHFGNGTRLTVT.

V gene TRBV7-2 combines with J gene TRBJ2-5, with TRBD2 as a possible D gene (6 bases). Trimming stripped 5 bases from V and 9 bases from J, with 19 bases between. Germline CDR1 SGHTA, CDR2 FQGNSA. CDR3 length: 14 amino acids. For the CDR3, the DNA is TGTGCCAGCAGCCCAGGACTGTCACCGGGGGCCCAGTACTTC. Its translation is CASSPGLSPGAQYF.

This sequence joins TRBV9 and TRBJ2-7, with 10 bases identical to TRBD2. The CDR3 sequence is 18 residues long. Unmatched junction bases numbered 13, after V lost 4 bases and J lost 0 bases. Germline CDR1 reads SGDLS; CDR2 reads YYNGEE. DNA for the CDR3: TGTGCCAGCAGCCCCTCAGCTAGCGGGGGTTGGGACTCCTACGAGCAGTACTTC. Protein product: CASSPSASGGWDSYEQYF.

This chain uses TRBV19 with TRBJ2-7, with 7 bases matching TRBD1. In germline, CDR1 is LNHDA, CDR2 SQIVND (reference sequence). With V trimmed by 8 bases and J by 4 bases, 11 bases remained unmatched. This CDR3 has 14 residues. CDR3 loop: CASRAGTELYEQYF. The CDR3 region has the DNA TGTGCCAGTCGGGCCGGGACAGAATTATACGAGCAGTACTTC.

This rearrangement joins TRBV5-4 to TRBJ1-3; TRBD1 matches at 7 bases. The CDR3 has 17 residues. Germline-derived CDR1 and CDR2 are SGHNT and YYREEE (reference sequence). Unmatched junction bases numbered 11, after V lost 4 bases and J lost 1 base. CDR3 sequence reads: CASSQGQKKLSGNTIYF. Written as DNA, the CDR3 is TGTGCCAGCAGCCAGGGACAGAAAAAGTTATCTGGAAACACCATATATTTT.

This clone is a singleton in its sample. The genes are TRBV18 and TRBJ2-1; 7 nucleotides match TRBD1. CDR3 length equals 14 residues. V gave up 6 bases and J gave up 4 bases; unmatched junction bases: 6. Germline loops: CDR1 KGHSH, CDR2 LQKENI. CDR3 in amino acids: CASSPQQGYNEQFF. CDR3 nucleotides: TGTGCCAGCTCGCCTCAACAGGGGTACAATGAGCAGTTCTTC.

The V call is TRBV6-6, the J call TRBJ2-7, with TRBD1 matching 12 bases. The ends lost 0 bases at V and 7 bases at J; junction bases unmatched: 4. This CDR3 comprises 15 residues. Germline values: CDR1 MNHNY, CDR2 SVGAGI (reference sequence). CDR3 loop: CASSYSGQGAGEQYF. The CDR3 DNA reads TGTGCCAGCAGTTACTCGGGACAGGGGGCAGGGGAGCAGTACTTC.

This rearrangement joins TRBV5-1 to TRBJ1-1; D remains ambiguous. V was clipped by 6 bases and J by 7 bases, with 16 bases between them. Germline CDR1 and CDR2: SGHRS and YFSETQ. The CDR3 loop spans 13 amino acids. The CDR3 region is CASTSTGYGEAFF. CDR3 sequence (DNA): TGCGCCAGCACCAGCACGGGATACGGTGAAGCTTTCTTT.

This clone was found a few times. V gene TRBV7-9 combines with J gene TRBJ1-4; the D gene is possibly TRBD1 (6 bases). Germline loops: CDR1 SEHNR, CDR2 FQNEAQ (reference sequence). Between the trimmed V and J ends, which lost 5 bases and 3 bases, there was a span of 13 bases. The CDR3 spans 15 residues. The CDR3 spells CASSITGSPNEKLFF. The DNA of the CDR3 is TGTGCCAGCAGCATAACAGGGAGCCCTAATGAAAAACTGTTTTTT.

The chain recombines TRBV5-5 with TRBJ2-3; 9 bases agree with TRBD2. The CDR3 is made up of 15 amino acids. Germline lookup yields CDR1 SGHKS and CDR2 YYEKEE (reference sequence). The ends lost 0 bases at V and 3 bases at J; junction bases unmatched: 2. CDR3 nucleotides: TGTGCCAGCAGCTTGGGACTAGCGGCAACAGATACGCAGTATTTT. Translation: CASSLGLAATDTQYF.